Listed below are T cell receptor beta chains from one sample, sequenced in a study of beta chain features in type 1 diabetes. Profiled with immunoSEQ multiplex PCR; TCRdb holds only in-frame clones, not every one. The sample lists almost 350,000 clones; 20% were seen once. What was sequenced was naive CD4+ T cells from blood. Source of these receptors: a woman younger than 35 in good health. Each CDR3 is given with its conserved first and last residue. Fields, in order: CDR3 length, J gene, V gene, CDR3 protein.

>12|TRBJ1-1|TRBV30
CAWRALGTEAFF
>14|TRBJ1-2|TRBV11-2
CASSLDAGGAGYTF
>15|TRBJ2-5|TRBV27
CASSPPGLDGETQYF
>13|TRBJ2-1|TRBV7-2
CASSLGLLGEQFF
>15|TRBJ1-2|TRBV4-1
CASSKQESPGYGYTF
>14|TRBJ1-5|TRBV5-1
CASSLDGSNQPQHF
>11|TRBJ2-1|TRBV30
CAWSVFNEQFF
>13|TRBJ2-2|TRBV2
CASSPRQTGELFF
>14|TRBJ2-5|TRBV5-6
CASSLYGRVETQYF
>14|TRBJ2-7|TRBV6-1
CASSSGTDTYEQYF
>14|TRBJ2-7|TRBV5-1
CASSFGNRGTEQYF
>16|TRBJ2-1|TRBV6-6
CASSYWDSSRYNEQFF
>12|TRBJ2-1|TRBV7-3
CASSLTAHEQFF
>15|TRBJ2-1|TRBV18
CASSPPGSYIHEQFF
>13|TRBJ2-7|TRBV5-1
CASSYDRAYEQYF
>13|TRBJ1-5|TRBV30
CAWSGGGGQPQHF
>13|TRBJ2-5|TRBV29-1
CSVGGRGRETQYF
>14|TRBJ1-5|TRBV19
CASSMMGSNQPQHF
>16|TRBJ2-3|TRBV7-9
CASSSRTGGGTDTQYF
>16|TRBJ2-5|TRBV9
CASSSVSGTSGETQYF